This TCR beta chain was captured by sequencing in a study of blood T cell repertoires in COVID-19. Study at large: COVID-19 samples, acute and convalescent, were from the United States, Italy and Spain.

Authors' data handling: Estimates of nucleated cell counts were drawn from the amplification of reference gene primers. Profiling relied on immunoSEQ multiplex PCR, and the TCRdb table lists in-frame clones only, not all of them. V and J calls and clone size are those listed in that table; D and trimming were worked out from the DNA. The sample holds about 160,000 clones; around 87% are singletons and the top ten take approximately 0.6%. V lost 1 base and J 10 bases, leaving 17 bases between the germline ends. CDR3 length: 16 amino acids. Germline-derived CDR1 and CDR2 are LGHDT and YNNKEL (reference sequence).

Sequencing was performed on peripheral blood. This rearrangement joins TRBV3-1 (or the pseudogene TRBV3-2) to TRBJ1-6; D might be TRBD1 (5 bases). This TCR derives from a man between 60 and 70 years old with COVID-19, enrolled during active disease. CDR3 nucleotides: TGTGCCAGCAGCCAAGGGGGGGGACGGGTTCGATCACCCCTCCACTTT. Protein product: CASSQGGGRVRSPLHF.